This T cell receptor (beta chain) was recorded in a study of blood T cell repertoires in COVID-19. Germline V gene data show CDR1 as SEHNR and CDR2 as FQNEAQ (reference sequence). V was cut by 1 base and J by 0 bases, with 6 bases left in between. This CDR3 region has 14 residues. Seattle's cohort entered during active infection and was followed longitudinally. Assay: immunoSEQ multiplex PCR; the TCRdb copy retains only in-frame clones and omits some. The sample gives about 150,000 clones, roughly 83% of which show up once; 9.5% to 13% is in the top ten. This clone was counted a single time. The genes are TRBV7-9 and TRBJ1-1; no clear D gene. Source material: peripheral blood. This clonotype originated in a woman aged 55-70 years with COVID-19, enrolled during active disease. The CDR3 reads CASSLVGLNTEAFF. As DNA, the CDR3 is TGTGCCAGCAGCTTAGTTGGGCTGAACACTGAAGCTTTCTTT.